Below, 11 T cell receptor beta chains from the same sample are listed, as sequenced in a study of T cell responses to AZD1222 COVID-19 vaccine. Method: immunoSEQ multiplex PCR; TCRdb's copy keeps in-frame clones and lacks some. The sample includes more than 100,000 clones, roughly 87% of them seen just once. Sequencing was performed on peripheral blood, taken on day 0 of AZD1222 vaccination. The receptors come from an adult in good health.

The gene calls are TRBV24-1 and TRBJ2-5, with TRBD1 identical over 9 bases. After removal of 3 bases from V and 4 bases from J, the junction contained 5 bases not matched to a gene. Germline CDR1 reads KGHDR; CDR2 reads SFDVKD. The CDR3 has 15 amino acids. In DNA, the CDR3 is TGTGCCACCAGTGATACGGGACAGGGAGGAGAGACCCAGTACTTC. The encoded protein is CATSDTGQGGETQYF.

The chain is built from TRBV15 and TRBJ2-3; TRBD2 might be the D (5 bases). The germline V gene encodes CDR1 LNHNV and CDR2 YYDKDF (reference sequence). Trimming took off 2 bases at V and 2 bases at J, with 8 bases between the two ends. The CDR3 has 14 residues. CDR3 amino acids: CATSRNDYTDTQYF. CDR3 nucleotide sequence: TGTGCCACCAGCAGAAACGACTACACAGATACGCAGTATTTT.

This clone was found once. The rearrangement joins TRBV28 to TRBJ2-2, with a weak D call TRBD1 (7 bases). Trimming took off 10 bases at V and 6 bases at J, with 21 bases between the two ends. In germline, CDR1 is MDHEN, CDR2 SYDVKM. This CDR3 spans 15 amino acids. The CDR3 bases are TGTGCCACCGAATCGGAGGGGGCGGTCGCCGGGGAGCTGTTTTTT. Protein sequence: CATESEGAVAGELFF.

This chain links TRBV10-3 with TRBJ1-2; D is ambiguous. V was pared by 7 bases and J by 7 bases, with 16 bases between. The CDR3 extends over 13 amino acids. Germline-derived CDR1 and CDR2 are ENHRY and SYGVKD. For the CDR3, the DNA is TGTGCCATCACAGCACAGCCGACTTTTGGCTACACCTTC. Amino acids: CAITAQPTFGYTF.

The V gene is TRBV7-8, the J gene TRBJ2-7; 8 nucleotides align to TRBD2. From germline, CDR1 is SGHVS and CDR2 FQNEAQ. J lost 3 bases, V lost 1 base, and 5 bases had no gene match. CDR3 length: 15 residues. In DNA form, the CDR3 reads TGTGCCAGCAGCTTAGGATCCGGGACTAGCTACGAGCAGTACTTC. Translated, it gives CASSLGSGTSYEQYF.

The rearrangement joins TRBV6-2 or TRBV6-3 to TRBJ1-1; maybe TRBD1 (6 bases). The V gene's germline CDR1 is MNHEY and CDR2 SVGEGT. Trimming removed 3 bases from V and 4 bases from J, with 12 bases in between. The CDR3 totals 14 residues. The CDR3 DNA reads TGTGCCAGCAGTTATGGGGGGCAGATCACTGAAGCTTTCTTT. Protein sequence: CASSYGGQITEAFF.

V is TRBV29-1 and J is TRBJ1-6; no clear D. The ends were cut back, 6 bases at V and 6 bases at J, with 12 bases in the middle. CDR3 length: 13 residues. Germline V gene data show CDR1 as SQVTM and CDR2 as ANQGSEA. The CDR3 nucleotides are TGCAGCGTGAGTCCAGGAACTAATTCACCCCTCCACTTT. Translation gives CSVSPGTNSPLHF.

The V gene is TRBV7-9, the J gene TRBJ1-5, with D hard to call. The CDR3 contains 12 residues. Trimming shortened V by 5 bases and J by 5 bases, and 7 bases separated the two germline ends. Germline V gene data show CDR1 as SEHNR and CDR2 as FQNEAQ (reference sequence). CDR3 DNA: TGTGCCAGCAGCCCCCCCGATCAGCCCCAGCATTTT. Encoded protein: CASSPPDQPQHF.

The chain has TRBV5-4 and TRBJ2-7; D tentatively fits TRBD1 or TRBD2 (6 bases each). There are 17 residues in the CDR3. Trimming pared 4 bases from V and 4 bases from J, leaving 24 bases between. Germline-derived CDR1 and CDR2 are SGHNT and YYREEE (reference sequence). CDR3 DNA: TGTGCCAGCAGCCGCCCCGCCCTCGGGGGCCTATCATACGAGCAGTACTTC. The encoded protein is CASSRPALGGLSYEQYF.

This clone was detected only a few times. The chain uses TRBV6-5 and TRBJ2-3; perhaps D is TRBD1 or TRBD2 (5 bases each). V gave up 0 bases and J gave up 5 bases, with 12 bases separating them. The CDR3 runs 15 residues. Germline CDR1 and CDR2: MNHEY and SVGAGI. The CDR3 protein is CASSYSNQGVDTQYF. DNA of the CDR3: TGTGCCAGCAGTTACTCGAACCAGGGAGTAGATACGCAGTATTTT.

This chain joins TRBV29-1 and TRBJ2-1; 12 bases fit TRBD2. The V segment lost 8 bases and the J segment 14 bases; nucleotides outside the gene matches: 16. The CDR3 totals 14 residues. Germline loops: CDR1 SQVTM, CDR2 ANQGSEA. This CDR3 is CSTTSGGAAVLEFF. The CDR3 DNA follows: TGCAGCACGACTAGCGGGGGAGCCGCGGTGTTAGAGTTCTTC.